The rows below give T cell receptor beta chains drawn from one sample of a study of vaccination and CD4 T cells after COVID-19. A single record per CDR3 protein comes from TCRdb applying MiXCR to the PCR reads. The data show more than 9,000 distinct CDR3 sequences, 65% to 80% seen once. These TCRs are of unknown antigen specificity. The sample comprised CD4+ T cells from blood, cultured in vitro. These receptors came from a human donor who had recovered from COVID-19. Both conserved end residues are part of each CDR3. A D gene is named only where the DNA matches it firmly. Clone size is given for some rows only: seen once, a few or many times, or a class if the clone is expanded.

clone_size	d_call	v_call	j_call	cdr3_nt	cdr3_aa
few	TRBD1	TRBV2	TRBJ2-3	TGTGCCAGCAGGGAGACAGGGTTATTGACAGATACGCAGTATTTT	CASRETGLLTDTQYF
few	NA	TRBV27	TRBJ1-6	TGTGCCAGCAGACAGAACTCCTATAATTCACCCCTCCACTTT	CASRQNSYNSPLHF
NA	TRBD1	TRBV10-3	TRBJ2-2	TGTGCCTTGCGGTCGGCAGGGGGCACCGGGGAGCTGTTTTTT	CALRSAGGTGELFF
NA	TRBD2	TRBV2	TRBJ2-7	TGTGCCAGCAGAACTGGGACTAGCGGGAGGCTGAGCTCCTACGAGCAGTACTTC	CASRTGTSGRLSSYEQYF
NA	TRBD2	TRBV10-3	TRBJ2-2	TGTGCCATCAGTGAGGAGACCGGGACTAGGGTATATTCCGGGGAGCTGTTTTTT	CAISEETGTRVYSGELFF
NA	NA	TRBV19	TRBJ1-1	TGTGCCAGTACCTTAAGGCGGGGGTTAAGGGACACTGAAGCTTTCTTT	CASTLRRGLRDTEAFF
few	NA	TRBV21-1	TRBJ1-6	TGTGCCAGCAGCAAGGGTGGACAGTGGAATTCACCCCTCCACTTT	CASSKGGQWNSPLHF
once	TRBD2	TRBV7-2	TRBJ2-1	TGTGCCAGCAGCTTAGGGCCCGGGAGGGCCTCTGAGCAGTTCTTC	CASSLGPGRASEQFF
NA	NA	TRBV5-1	TRBJ2-4	TGCGCCAGCAGCTTGGAGGGTAGCGCGAACATTCAGTACTTC	CASSLEGSANIQYF
once	TRBD1	TRBV24-1	TRBJ1-2	TGTGCCACCAGCGATCGGACCGGGACAGCCTATGGCTACACCTTC	CATSDRTGTAYGYTF
NA	NA	TRBV11-3	TRBJ2-7	TGTGCCAGCAGCTCCCGGGACCTCCAATCCCGCGAGCAGTACTTC	CASSSRDLQSREQYF
NA	NA	TRBV6-1	TRBJ1-6	TGTGCCAGCAGTGAAAGCAGCAGCTCACCCCTCCACTTT	CASSESSSSPLHF
NA	NA	TRBV11-2	TRBJ1-3	TGTGCCAGCAGCCCCTACTCTGGAAACACCATATATTTT	CASSPYSGNTIYF
few	NA	TRBV7-9	TRBJ2-4	TGTGCCAGCAGCTTAGCGCCCGTGGACATTCAGTACTTC	CASSLAPVDIQYF
medium-sized	NA	TRBV29-1	TRBJ2-7	TGCAGCGTTGCAGGGAGCCGCTACGAGCAGTACTTC	CSVAGSRYEQYF
NA	NA	TRBV6-1	TRBJ1-5	TGTGCCAGCAGCCTACAGGGTAAGGGTTCCAATCAGCCCCAGCATTTT	CASSLQGKGSNQPQHF
few	NA	TRBV2	TRBJ1-5	TGTGCCAGCAGGAAAGAGAGGAATCAGCCCCAGCATTTT	CASRKERNQPQHF
few	TRBD1	TRBV6-5	TRBJ1-3	TGTGCCAGCAGTTTGTCGGGCAGGGGGCCAACCACCATATATTTT	CASSLSGRGPTTIYF
NA	NA	TRBV21-1	TRBJ1-2	TGTGCCAGCAGCAAACGGGCCGGGGAAAAAGACTATGGCTACACCTTC	CASSKRAGEKDYGYTF
NA	NA	TRBV5-4	TRBJ1-5	TGTGCCAGCAGCCTCTCAACTTACAATAGCAATCAGCCCCAGCATTTT	CASSLSTYNSNQPQHF
NA	NA	TRBV7-9	TRBJ2-7	TGTGCCAGCAGCTTGGGCGGGGATCAGCAGTACTTC	CASSLGGDQQYF
once	NA	TRBV28	TRBJ2-3	TGTGCCAGCAGTTTAAAGCATCCAGATACGCAGTATTTT	CASSLKHPDTQYF